The sequence of this T cell receptor beta chain was determined in a study of blood T cell repertoires in COVID-19. Sequenced by immunoSEQ multiplex PCR; TCRdb stores in-frame clones only, minus some. The sample has hundreds of thousands of clones; about nine tenths are singletons. The CDR3 has 15 amino acids. The J segment lost 2 bases and the V segment lost 5 bases, leaving 5 bases of the junction unmatched. The germline gives CDR1 ENHRY, CDR2 SYGVKD. Sequences were obtained from PBMCs or T cells enriched from blood (not recorded which). The source of this sequence is a woman aged 40 to 55 who had recovered from COVID-19. The gene calls are TRBV10-3 and TRBJ1-3, with 8 bases lining up with TRBD1. CDR3 in amino acids: CAISTDRAPGNTIYF. For the CDR3, the DNA is TGTGCCATCAGTACGGACAGGGCTCCTGGAAACACCATATATTTT.